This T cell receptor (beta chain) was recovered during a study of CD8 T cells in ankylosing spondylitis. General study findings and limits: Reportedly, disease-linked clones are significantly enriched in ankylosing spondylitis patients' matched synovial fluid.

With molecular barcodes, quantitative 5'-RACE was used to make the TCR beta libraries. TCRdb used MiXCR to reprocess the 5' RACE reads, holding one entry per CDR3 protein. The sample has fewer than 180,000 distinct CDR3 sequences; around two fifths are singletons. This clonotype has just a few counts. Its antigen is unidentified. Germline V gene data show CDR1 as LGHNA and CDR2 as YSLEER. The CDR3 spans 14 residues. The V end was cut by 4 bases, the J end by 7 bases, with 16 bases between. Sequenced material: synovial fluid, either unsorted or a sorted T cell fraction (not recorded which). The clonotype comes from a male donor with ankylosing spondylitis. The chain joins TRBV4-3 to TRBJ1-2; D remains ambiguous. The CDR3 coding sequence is TGCGCCAGCAGCCCTTGGGCACACCGCGGTGGCTACACCTTC. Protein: CASSPWAHRGGYTF.